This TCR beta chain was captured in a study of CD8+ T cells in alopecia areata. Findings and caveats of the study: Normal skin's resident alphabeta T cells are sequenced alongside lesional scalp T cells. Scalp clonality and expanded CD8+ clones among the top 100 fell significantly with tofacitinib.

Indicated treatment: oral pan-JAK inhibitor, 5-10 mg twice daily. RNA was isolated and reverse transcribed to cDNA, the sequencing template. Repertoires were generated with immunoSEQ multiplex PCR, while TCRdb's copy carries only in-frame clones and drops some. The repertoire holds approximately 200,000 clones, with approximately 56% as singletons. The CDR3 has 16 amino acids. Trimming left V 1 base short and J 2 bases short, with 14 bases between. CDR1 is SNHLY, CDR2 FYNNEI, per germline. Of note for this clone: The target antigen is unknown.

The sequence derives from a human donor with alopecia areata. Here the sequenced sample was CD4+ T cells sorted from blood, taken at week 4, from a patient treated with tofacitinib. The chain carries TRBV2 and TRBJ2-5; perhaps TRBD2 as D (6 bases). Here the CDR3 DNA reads TGTGCCAGCAGTGAAGTCGCGCCTGGGGGGCAAGAGACCCAGTACTTC. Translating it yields CASSEVAPGGQETQYF.